The 24 T cell receptor beta chains reported below all come from one sample, sequenced in a study of T cell changes during pregnancy in multiple sclerosis. This table comes from immunoSEQ multiplex PCR, and its TCRdb copy is limited to in-frame clones, with some not included. There are roughly 40,000 clones in the sample; roughly 91% occur only once, and about 7.8% lies in the top ten. Here the sequenced sample was CD8+ T cells from peripheral blood mononuclear cells, taken before pregnancy. Source of these receptors: a female donor with multiple sclerosis, enrolled in a pregnancy study.

The chain joins TRBV7-8 to TRBJ2-1; 11 bases map to TRBD2. In germline, CDR1 is SGHVS, CDR2 FQNEAQ. Losses at the gene ends were 1 base for V and 7 bases for J; bases not matched to a gene: 6. The CDR3 runs to 16 residues. CDR3 amino acids: CASSLEASGGRNEQFF. In nucleotides, the CDR3 is TGTGCCAGCAGCTTAGAGGCTAGCGGGGGGAGGAATGAGCAGTTCTTC. Based on the CDR3 plus reference TRBV7-8 and TRBJ2-1, the full variable domain is GAGVSQSPRYKVAKRGQDVALRCDPISGHVSLFWYQQALGQGPEFLTYFQNEAQLDKSGLPSDRFFAERPEGSVSTLKIQRTQQEDSAVYLCASSLEASGGRNEQFFGPGTRLTVL.

This clone is medium-sized (0.01 to 0.1%) within its sample. The chain uses TRBV13 and TRBJ2-5; 15 bases line up with TRBD2. The junction had 29 bases not matched to a gene; V was cut back by 4 bases and J by 5 bases. Germline V gene sequence: CDR1 PRHDT, CDR2 FYEKMQ (reference sequence). The CDR3 loop spans 24 amino acids. The DNA for the CDR3 is TGTGCCAGCAGCTCGACACCAGGGGAATTCGGACTAGCGGGAGGGCCCGACCTTATCGAGACCCAGTACTTC. Protein sequence: CASSSTPGEFGLAGGPDLIETQYF.

The chain links TRBV5-6 to TRBJ2-1; D not resolved. Germline values: CDR1 SGHDT, CDR2 YYEEEE. V was trimmed by 0 bases and J by 0 bases, leaving 13 bases between them. The CDR3 loop spans 17 amino acids. This CDR3 is CASSLASGLSSYNEQFF. The CDR3 DNA is TGTGCCAGCAGCTTGGCCTCGGGTCTTAGCTCCTACAATGAGCAGTTCTTC.

The table lists this clone with a count of one. The V gene is TRBV4-3, the J gene TRBJ2-7; 12 positions match TRBD2. The trim removed 0 bases at V and 9 bases at J, leaving 6 bases unmatched. Germline assignment: CDR1 LGHNA and CDR2 YSLEER. CDR3 length: 15 residues. The CDR3 loop is CASSQDTSGRSPQYF. DNA of the CDR3: TGCGCCAGCAGCCAAGATACTAGCGGGAGGTCCCCGCAGTACTTC.

The rearrangement uses TRBV5-1 and TRBJ2-3; D gene ambiguous. Germline-derived CDR1 and CDR2 are SGHRS and YFSETQ. The CDR3 extends over 17 amino acids. V gave up 4 bases and J gave up 1 base, with 19 bases separating them. The CDR3 here is CASSRYADSKGTDTQYF. As DNA, the CDR3 is TGCGCCAGCAGCCGATACGCCGACTCGAAGGGCACAGATACGCAGTATTTT.

This sequence joins TRBV5-6 and TRBJ1-1; 10 bases line up with TRBD1. Germline V CDR1 and CDR2: SGHDT, YYEEEE. The trim removed 2 bases at V and 11 bases at J, leaving 9 bases unmatched. The CDR3 consists of 14 residues. The CDR3 loop is CASSFFSGTGEAFF. The CDR3 DNA reads as TGTGCCAGCAGCTTTTTTTCCGGGACAGGGGAGGCTTTCTTT. Complete variable domain (other parts from reference TRBV5-6 and TRBJ1-1): DAGVTQSPTHLIKTRGQQVTLRCSPKSGHDTVSWYQQALGQGPQFIFQYYEEEERQRGNFPDRFSGHQFPNYSSELNVNALLLGDSALYLCASSFFSGTGEAFFGQGTRLTVV.

This clone was counted only a few times. The chain has TRBV4-3 and TRBJ1-1, with D possibly TRBD1 on 5 matching bases. Germline V CDR1 and CDR2: LGHNA, YSLEER. This CDR3 contains 14 residues. Trimming left V 1 base short and J 0 bases short, with 6 bases between. CDR3 loop: CASSQGRVNTEAFF. The DNA for the CDR3 is TGCGCCAGCAGCCAAGGCAGGGTGAACACTGAAGCTTTCTTT.

V and J are TRBV4-3 and TRBJ2-7; TRBD1 agrees at 11 bases. This CDR3 contains 14 residues. The V gene's germline CDR1 is LGHNA and CDR2 YSLEER. V was pared by 1 base and J by 5 bases, with 1 base of the junction left unmatched. The CDR3 DNA reads TGCGCCAGCAGCCAAGGGACAGGGGGCGACGAGCAGTACTTC. Translated: CASSQGTGGDEQYF.

J is TRBJ2-1 and V is TRBV5-1; 8 nucleotides agree with TRBD2. CDR3 size: 17 residues. From germline, CDR1 is SGHRS and CDR2 YFSETQ. The V segment lost 0 bases and the J segment 4 bases; nucleotides outside the gene matches: 9. CDR3 DNA sequence: TGCGCCAGCAGCTTGGCCGGGGCGGGAGGTCTGTACAATGAGCAGTTCTTC. It is translated as CASSLAGAGGLYNEQFF.

This chain joins TRBV10-3 and TRBJ2-2; no definite D call. The CDR3 is 13 amino acids. Germline V gene lookup returns CDR1 ENHRY and CDR2 SYGVKD. V lost 3 bases, J lost 2 bases, and 4 bases lay in between. CDR3 DNA: TGTGCCATCAGTGACAGTAACACCGGGGAGCTGTTTTTT. This translates into CAISDSNTGELFF.

The chain recombines TRBV27 with TRBJ1-2; 7 positions match TRBD1. This CDR3 has 13 residues. Unmatched junction bases numbered 7, after V lost 6 bases and J lost 6 bases. From germline, CDR1 is MNHEY and CDR2 SMNVEV (reference sequence). The CDR3 loop is CASRPTGEDGYTF. The CDR3 DNA reads as TGTGCCAGCAGGCCCACAGGGGAAGATGGCTACACCTTC.

In DNA form, the CDR3 reads TGTGCCAGCAGCGCGACGGGAGGGTACCAAGAGACCCAGTACTTC. Translation gives CASSATGGYQETQYF. The rearrangement joins TRBV5-4 to TRBJ2-5; 8 bases agree with TRBD2. This CDR3 is built from 15 residues. The germline V gene has CDR1 SGHNT and CDR2 YYREEE (reference sequence). V gave up 4 bases and J gave up 0 bases; unmatched junction bases: 5.

The rearrangement joins TRBV27 to TRBJ2-5, with 9 bases lining up with TRBD1. Germline V CDR1 and CDR2: MNHEY, SMNVEV (reference sequence). The V gene end was trimmed by 4 bases and the J gene end by 0 bases; junction bases not matched to a gene: 9. The CDR3 consists of 17 residues. Here the CDR3 reads CASSSQSGTGYQETQYF. The CDR3 DNA reads as TGTGCCAGCAGTTCACAATCGGGGACAGGGTACCAAGAGACCCAGTACTTC.

V gene TRBV27 combines with J gene TRBJ2-1; 7 bases fit TRBD2. V trimming: 5 bases; J trimming: 0 bases; junction bases outside the gene matches: 7. CDR3 size: 16 residues. Germline lookup yields CDR1 MNHEY and CDR2 SMNVEV (reference sequence). CDR3 coding DNA: TGTGCCAGCAGTCCCGCAGCGGGAAGCTCCTACAATGAGCAGTTCTTC. It codes for CASSPAAGSSYNEQFF.

The rearrangement links TRBV27 to TRBJ2-7, with 7 bases identical to TRBD1. The V segment lost 5 bases and the J segment 0 bases; nucleotides outside the gene matches: 10. CDR1 is MNHEY, CDR2 SMNVEV, per germline (reference sequence). The CDR3 contains 16 residues. For the CDR3, the DNA is TGTGCCAGCAGTCCCAGGGACAGCACCTTCTCCTACGAGCAGTACTTC. This translates into CASSPRDSTFSYEQYF.

In this sample, this clone turned up many times. This chain links TRBV19 with TRBJ1-1, with a possible D match to TRBD1 (5 bases). Germline V CDR1 and CDR2: LNHDA, SQIVND (reference sequence). The CDR3 loop spans 15 amino acids. V was cut by 0 bases and J by 4 bases, with 12 bases left in between. The CDR3 here is CASSIDGGTATEAFF. The CDR3 DNA sequence: TGTGCCAGTAGTATAGATGGGGGGACTGCCACTGAAGCTTTCTTT. The full variable domain, in which reference TRBV19 and TRBJ1-1 provide the parts outside the CDR3, is DGGITQSPKYLFRKEGQNVTLSCEQNLNHDAMYWYRQDPGQGLRLIYYSQIVNDFQKGDIAEGYSVSREKKESFPLTVTSAQKNPTAFYLCASSIDGGTATEAFFGQGTRLTVV.

This chain joins TRBV7-9 and TRBJ2-7, with TRBD2 as a possible D gene (6 bases). V lost 1 base, J lost 1 base, and 14 bases lay in between. This CDR3 region has 16 residues. The germline gives CDR1 SEHNR, CDR2 FQNEAQ (reference sequence). The CDR3 sequence: CASSLGRGEGSYEQYF. The CDR3 DNA reads TGTGCCAGCAGCTTAGGGCGGGGAGAAGGATCCTACGAGCAGTACTTC.

CDR3 nucleotides: TGTGCCAGCAGCCAAGGCCCCAGCTCTGGGGCCAACGTCCTGACTTTC. Translating gives CASSQGPSSGANVLTF. The chain is built from TRBV4-2 and TRBJ2-6; D not resolved. The CDR3 has 16 residues. The V gene lost 1 base and the J gene lost 0 bases, with 7 bases spanning the gap. Germline CDR1 LGHNA, CDR2 YNFKEQ.

The rearrangement links TRBV29-1 to TRBJ2-2; no definite D call. V was cut by 6 bases and J by 0 bases, with 2 bases left in between. CDR3 size: 11 residues. Germline values: CDR1 SQVTM, CDR2 ANQGSEA. The CDR3 region is CSVANTGELFF. The CDR3 region has the DNA TGCAGCGTCGCGAACACCGGGGAGCTGTTTTTT.

The J gene is TRBJ2-1, the V gene TRBV5-1, with 9 bases aligning to TRBD2. Unmatched junction bases numbered 12, after V lost 2 bases and J lost 6 bases. CDR3 size: 17 residues. CDR1 and CDR2 from the germline V gene are SGHRS and YFSETQ. This CDR3 is CASSFFPGGRVANEQFF. The CDR3, as DNA: TGCGCCAGCAGCTTTTTCCCCGGCGGGAGGGTAGCCAATGAGCAGTTCTTC.

The rearrangement joins TRBV2 to TRBJ1-4; TRBD1 matches 8 bases. This CDR3 has 14 residues. Germline V lookup: CDR1 SNHLY, CDR2 FYNNEI. The junction had 2 bases not matched to a gene; V was cut back by 4 bases and J by 4 bases. The CDR3 coding sequence is TGTGCCAGCAGTGTGGACAGGGATAATGAAAAACTGTTTTTT. Encoded protein: CASSVDRDNEKLFF.

The CDR3 spells CASDGTGDTEAFF. CDR3 DNA sequence: TGTGCCAGCGACGGGACGGGAGACACTGAAGCTTTCTTT. V gene TRBV7-9 combines with J gene TRBJ1-1, with D possibly matching TRBD1 (5 bases). Trimming removed 8 bases from V and 3 bases from J, with 13 bases in between. This CDR3 has 13 amino acids. The germline CDR1 and CDR2 sequences are SEHNR and FQNEAQ (reference sequence).

This rearrangement joins TRBV29-1 to TRBJ2-4; weak D call: TRBD2 (7 bases). The CDR3 runs 16 residues. Trimming left V 6 bases short and J 6 bases short, with 24 bases between. Looked up from germline, CDR1 is SQVTM and CDR2 is ANQGSEA. The CDR3: CSVSGVGEGLGNIQYF. CDR3 DNA: TGCAGCGTCTCAGGGGTGGGGGAGGGCCTCGGAAACATTCAGTACTTC.

The chain links TRBV7-9 to TRBJ2-7; 11 bases are shared with TRBD2. CDR1 is SEHNR and CDR2 is FQNEAQ in the germline V gene (reference sequence). This CDR3 has 15 residues. Losses at the gene ends were 2 bases for V and 3 bases for J; bases not matched to a gene: 3. The CDR3 loop reads CASSLITSGSYEQYF. The CDR3, as DNA: TGTGCCAGCAGCTTAATCACTAGCGGGAGCTACGAGCAGTACTTC. Using reference TRBV7-9 and TRBJ2-7 for the parts outside the CDR3, the full variable domain is DTGVSQNPRHKITKRGQNVTFRCDPISEHNRLYWYRQTLGQGPEFLTYFQNEAQLEKSRLLSDRFSAERPKGSFSTLEIQRTEQGDSAMYLCASSLITSGSYEQYFGPGTRLTVT.